This entry features one T cell receptor beta chain sequence. Germline V gives CDR1 MGHDK, CDR2 SYGVNS. CDR3 length: 14 amino acids. Trimming pared 5 bases from V and 5 bases from J, leaving 13 bases between. This record belongs to a study of sequential checkpoint blockade in melanoma. The data were produced by immunoSEQ multiplex PCR, yet TCRdb's version contains in-frame clones alone and is incomplete. In the table there are roughly 3,000 clones, around a fifth of which are singletons. Documented treatment: randomized to nivolumab then ipilimumab (arm A) or the reverse (arm B). The chain carries TRBV25-1 and TRBJ2-1; weak D call: TRBD2 (6 bases). Sample: tumor tissue (inferred from file names), taken from a patient given nivolumab and ipilimumab in sequence. This clonotype was sampled from a human donor with melanoma. The CDR3 loop is CASSSDGGNNEQFF. The CDR3 nucleotides are TGTGCCAGCAGTTCCGACGGGGGAAACAATGAGCAGTTCTTC.